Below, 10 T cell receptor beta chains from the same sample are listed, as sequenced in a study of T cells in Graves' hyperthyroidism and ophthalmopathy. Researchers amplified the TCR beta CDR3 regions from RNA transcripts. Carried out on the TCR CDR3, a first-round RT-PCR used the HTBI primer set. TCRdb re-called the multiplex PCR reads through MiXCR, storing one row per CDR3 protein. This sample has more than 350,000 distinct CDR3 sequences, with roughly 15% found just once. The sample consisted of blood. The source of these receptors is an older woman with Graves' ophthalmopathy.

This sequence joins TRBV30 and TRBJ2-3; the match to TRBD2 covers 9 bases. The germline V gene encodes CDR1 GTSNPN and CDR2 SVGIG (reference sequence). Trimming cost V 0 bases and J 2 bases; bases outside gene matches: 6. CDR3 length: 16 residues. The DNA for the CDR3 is TGTGCCTGGAGTGTACGTGTAGCGGGAGACACAGATACGCAGTATTTT. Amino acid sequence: CAWSVRVAGDTDTQYF.

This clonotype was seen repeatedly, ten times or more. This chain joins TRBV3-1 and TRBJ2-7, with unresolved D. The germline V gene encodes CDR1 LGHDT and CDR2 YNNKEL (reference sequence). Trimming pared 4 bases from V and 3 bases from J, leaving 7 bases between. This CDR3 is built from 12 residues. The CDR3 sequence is CASSPGVYEQYF. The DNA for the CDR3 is TGTGCCAGCAGCCCCGGCGTCTACGAGCAGTACTTC.

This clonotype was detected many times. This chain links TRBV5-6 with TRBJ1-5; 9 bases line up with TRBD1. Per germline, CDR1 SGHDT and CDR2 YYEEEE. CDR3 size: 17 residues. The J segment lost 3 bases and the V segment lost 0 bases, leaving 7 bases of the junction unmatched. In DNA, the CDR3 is TGTGCCAGCAGCTTGGCCGCGACAGGGGGGACCAATCAGCCCCAGCATTTT. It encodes CASSLAATGGTNQPQHF.

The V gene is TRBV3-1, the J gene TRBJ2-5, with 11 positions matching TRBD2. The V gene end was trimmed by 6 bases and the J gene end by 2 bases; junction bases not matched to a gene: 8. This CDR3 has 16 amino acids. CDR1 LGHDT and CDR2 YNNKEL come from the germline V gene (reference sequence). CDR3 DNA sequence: TGTGCCAGCAGTTTGGGTATAGCGGGAGGGCAAGAGACCCAGTACTTC. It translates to CASSLGIAGGQETQYF.

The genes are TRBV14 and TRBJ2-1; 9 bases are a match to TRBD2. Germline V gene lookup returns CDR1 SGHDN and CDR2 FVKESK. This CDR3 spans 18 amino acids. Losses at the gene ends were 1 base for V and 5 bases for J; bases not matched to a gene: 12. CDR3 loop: CASSQVRGREGFNNEQFF. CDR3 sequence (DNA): TGTGCCAGCAGCCAAGTCCGGGGGCGGGAGGGTTTCAACAATGAGCAGTTCTTC.

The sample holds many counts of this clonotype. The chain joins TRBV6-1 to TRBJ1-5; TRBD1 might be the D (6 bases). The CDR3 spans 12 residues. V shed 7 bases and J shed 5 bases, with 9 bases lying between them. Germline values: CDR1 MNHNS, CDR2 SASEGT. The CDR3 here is CASNPGDQPQHF. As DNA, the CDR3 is TGTGCCAGCAATCCAGGGGATCAGCCCCAGCATTTT.

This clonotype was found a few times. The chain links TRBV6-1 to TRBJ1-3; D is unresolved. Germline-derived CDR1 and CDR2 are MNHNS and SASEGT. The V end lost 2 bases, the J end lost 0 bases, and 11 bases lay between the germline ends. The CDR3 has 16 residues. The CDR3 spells CASSETAPSSGNTIYF. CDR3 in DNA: TGTGCCAGCAGTGAAACAGCTCCCTCCTCTGGAAACACCATATATTTT.

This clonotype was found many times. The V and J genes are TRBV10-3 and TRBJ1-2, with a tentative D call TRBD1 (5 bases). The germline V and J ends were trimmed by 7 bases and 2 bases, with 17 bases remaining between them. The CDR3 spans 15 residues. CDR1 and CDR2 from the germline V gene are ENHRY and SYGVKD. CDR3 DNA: TGTGCCATCAACCCCCGTGCGACAGACAACTATGGCTACACCTTC. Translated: CAINPRATDNYGYTF.

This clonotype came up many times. In nucleotides, the CDR3 is TGTGCCAGCAGAAAAGCGGGAGAGGTCAGCACCGGGGAGCTGTTTTTT. This gives the protein CASRKAGEVSTGELFF. The V and J genes are TRBV3-1 and TRBJ2-2, with 8 positions matching TRBD2. The CDR3 covers 16 residues. Germline V CDR1 and CDR2: LGHDT, YNNKEL (reference sequence). V lost 6 bases, J lost 4 bases, and 10 bases stayed unmatched. The full variable domain, with the rest looked up from reference TRBV3-1 and TRBJ2-2, is DTAVSQTPKYLVTQMGNDKSIKCEQNLGHDTMYWYKQDSKKFLKIMFSYNNKELIINETVPNRFSPKSPDKAHLNLHINSLELGDSAVYFCASRKAGEVSTGELFFGEGSRLTVL.

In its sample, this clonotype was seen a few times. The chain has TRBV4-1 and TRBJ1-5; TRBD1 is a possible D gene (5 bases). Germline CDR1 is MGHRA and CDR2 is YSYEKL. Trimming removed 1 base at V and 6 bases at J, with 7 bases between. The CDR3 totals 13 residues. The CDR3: CASSQGDSQPQHF. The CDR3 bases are TGCGCCAGCAGCCAAGGCGACAGTCAGCCCCAGCATTTT.